What follows are 26 T cell receptor beta chains derived from one specimen sequenced in a study of T cell responses to AZD1222 COVID-19 vaccine. Using immunoSEQ multiplex PCR, the repertoire was profiled, and TCRdb retains in-frame clones only, with some absent. Found here are around 84,000 clones, approximately 90% of them singletons; the top ten hold 30% to 40%. The sequencing here drew on peripheral blood, taken on day 0 of AZD1222 vaccination. These receptors were obtained from an adult in good health.

The CDR3 DNA is TGTGCCAGCAGGGGTGTCTCCTACGAGCAGTACTTC. Translated, it gives CASRGVSYEQYF. This rearrangement joins TRBV27 to TRBJ2-7; no clear D gene. V was trimmed by 6 bases and J by 0 bases, leaving 6 bases between them. This CDR3 has 12 residues. Germline V gene lookup returns CDR1 MNHEY and CDR2 SMNVEV (reference sequence).

A word on this clone: At one boundary the junction diverges from the germline segment, which might be a read error. V usage is TRBV7-9 and J usage is TRBJ1-1, with 7 bases that match TRBD1. Per the germline V gene, CDR1 is SEHNR and CDR2 is FQNEAQ (reference sequence). The CDR3 is 14 amino acids. CDR3 sequence: CASSLDRASTEAFF. Here the CDR3 DNA reads TGTGCCAGCAGTTTAGACAGGGCGAGCACTGAAGCTTTCTTT.

The CDR3 bases are TGTGCCAGCAGCTTAGAGGCAGGGGGCGATCCGAACACCGGGGAGCTGTTTTTT. Protein sequence: CASSLEAGGDPNTGELFF. The rearrangement joins TRBV11-2 to TRBJ2-2, with 8 bases aligning to TRBD1. V lost 0 bases, J lost 0 bases, and 6 bases stayed unmatched. CDR1 and CDR2 from the germline V gene are SGHAT and FQNNGV. The CDR3 consists of 18 residues.

CDR3 nucleotide sequence: TGTGCCAGCAGCGCCCGGTCTGACCCGAACGGGGAGCTGTTTTTT. It yields the protein CASSARSDPNGELFF. J is TRBJ2-2 and V is TRBV9; D call uncertain. The CDR3 totals 15 residues. Trimming removed 3 bases at V and 7 bases at J, with 16 bases between. Germline loops: CDR1 SGDLS, CDR2 YYNGEE.

Only one count was recorded for this clone. The chain has TRBV6-4 and TRBJ1-2; D remains unclear. The CDR3 length is 16 residues. Germline V gene sequence: CDR1 MRHNA, CDR2 SNTAGT. The V end was cut by 0 bases, the J end by 7 bases, with 18 bases between. The CDR3 DNA reads TGTGCCAGCAGTGACTCGAGGCACCAAAACGTCCCTGGCTACACCTTC. The encoded protein is CASSDSRHQNVPGYTF.

This rearrangement joins TRBV6-2 or TRBV6-3 to TRBJ1-3; D remains ambiguous. CDR3 length: 14 amino acids. Germline V lookup: CDR1 MNHEY, CDR2 SVGEGT. With 2 bases removed from V and 2 bases from J, the gap between germline ends came to 7 bases. The CDR3 sequence: CASSYAVPGNTIYF. The CDR3 DNA reads TGTGCCAGCAGTTACGCCGTCCCTGGAAACACCATATATTTT.

The genes are TRBV7-8 and TRBJ2-7; D gene unclear. V shed 5 bases and J shed 0 bases, with 20 bases lying between them. Germline CDR1 and CDR2: SGHVS and FQNEAQ. The CDR3 sequence is 17 residues long. This CDR3 reads CASSLISGAMSSYEQYF. The CDR3 DNA is TGTGCCAGCAGCCTCATTAGTGGAGCGATGAGCTCCTACGAGCAGTACTTC. Together with reference TRBV7-8 and TRBJ2-7, the CDR3 gives the full variable domain: GAGVSQSPRYKVAKRGQDVALRCDPISGHVSLFWYQQALGQGPEFLTYFQNEAQLDKSGLPSDRFFAERPEGSVSTLKIQRTQQEDSAVYLCASSLISGAMSSYEQYFGPGTRLTVT.

This rearrangement joins TRBV27 to TRBJ2-5; D is unresolved. Between the trimmed V and J ends, which lost 5 bases and 1 base, there was a span of 2 bases. The germline gives CDR1 MNHEY, CDR2 SMNVEV (reference sequence). The CDR3 is 11 amino acids. The CDR3 DNA reads TGTGCCAGCAGTCCCCAAGAGACCCAGTACTTC. The encoded protein is CASSPQETQYF.

This chain links TRBV4-2 with TRBJ2-2; 8 bases agree with TRBD2. The CDR3 sequence is 14 residues long. V shed 3 bases, J shed 5 bases, and the junction held 2 bases outside the gene matches. Germline V CDR1 and CDR2: LGHNA, YNFKEQ. CDR3 region: CASSQASGTGELFF. CDR3 nucleotides: TGTGCCAGCAGCCAGGCTAGCGGGACCGGGGAGCTGTTTTTT.

The gene calls are TRBV3-1 (or the pseudogene TRBV3-2) and TRBJ2-3; D possibly matches TRBD1 or TRBD2 (6 bases each). V was clipped by 1 base and J by 2 bases, with 13 bases between them. Germline values: CDR1 LGHDT, CDR2 YNNKEL (reference sequence). The CDR3 contains 16 residues. This chain's CDR3 is CASSQVFAGHTDTQYF. The DNA of the CDR3 is TGTGCCAGCAGCCAAGTATTTGCGGGACACACAGATACGCAGTATTTT.

The rearrangement uses TRBV3-1 (or the pseudogene TRBV3-2) and TRBJ1-1; D gene ambiguous. The V end lost 4 bases, the J end lost 4 bases, and 7 bases lay between the germline ends. The length of the CDR3 is 12 residues. Germline CDR1 LGHDT, CDR2 YNNKEL (reference sequence). The DNA of the CDR3 is TGTGCCAGCAGCCTCCTAACCACTGAAGCTTTCTTT. Its protein is CASSLLTTEAFF.

This chain uses TRBV14 with TRBJ1-2; D not resolved. This CDR3 contains 12 residues. Germline-derived CDR1 and CDR2 are SGHDN and FVKESK. V was trimmed by 2 bases and J by 4 bases, leaving 5 bases between them. DNA for the CDR3: TGTGCCAGCAGCCAATATGGCTATGGCTACACCTTC. It yields the protein CASSQYGYGYTF.

The chain joins TRBV29-1 to TRBJ2-3; 12 bases agree with TRBD1. The V segment lost 6 bases and the J segment 2 bases; nucleotides outside the gene matches: 3. The CDR3 runs 14 residues. Germline V gene lookup returns CDR1 SQVTM and CDR2 ANQGSEA. The CDR3 DNA follows: TGCAGCGTGGGGGACAGGGGGCTCACAGATACGCAGTATTTT. This codes for CSVGDRGLTDTQYF.

The V call is TRBV29-1, the J call TRBJ1-2, with 9 nucleotides matching TRBD1. The ends lost 1 base at V and 3 bases at J; junction bases unmatched: 6. Germline values: CDR1 SQVTM, CDR2 ANQGSEA. The CDR3 is 15 residues long. The CDR3 loop reads CSVEASGTGYYGYTF. CDR3 nucleotides: TGCAGCGTTGAAGCCTCCGGGACAGGGTACTATGGCTACACCTTC.

This clone has a single count. The chain joins TRBV7-2 to TRBJ1-2, with D perhaps TRBD1 (5 bases). The length of the CDR3 is 16 residues. The V gene's germline CDR1 is SGHTA and CDR2 FQGNSA. V lost 1 base to trimming and J lost 0 bases, with 12 bases between them. The CDR3 DNA reads TGTGCCAGCAGCTTAGTATCTGGGGACGCTAACTATGGCTACACCTTC. It specifies CASSLVSGDANYGYTF.

The chain links TRBV20-1 to TRBJ2-5; 11 bases are a match to TRBD2. Germline V lookup: CDR1 DFQATT, CDR2 SNEGSKA (reference sequence). The J segment lost 5 bases and the V segment lost 3 bases, leaving 5 bases of the junction unmatched. The CDR3 has 14 residues. Here the CDR3 reads CSASLAGGPETQYF. The CDR3, as DNA: TGCAGTGCTAGTTTAGCGGGAGGGCCCGAGACCCAGTACTTC.

This clone was counted once. The gene calls are TRBV15 and TRBJ2-5; 11 bases fit TRBD2. The J segment lost 2 bases and the V segment lost 2 bases, leaving 4 bases of the junction unmatched. The CDR3 covers 16 residues. CDR1 and CDR2 from the germline V gene are LNHNV and YYDKDF (reference sequence). CDR3 DNA: TGTGCCACCAGCAGACCCGGGACTAGCGGACAAGAGACCCAGTACTTC. Translated: CATSRPGTSGQETQYF. Full variable domain (rest looked up from reference TRBV15 and TRBJ2-5): DAMVIQNPRYQVTQFGKPVTLSCSQTLNHNVMYWYQQKSSQAPKLLFHYYDKDFNNEADTPDNFQSRRPNTSFCFLDIRSPGLGDTAMYLCATSRPGTSGQETQYFGPGTRLLVL.

This sequence joins TRBV5-1 and TRBJ1-2; the D is unclear. This CDR3 has 14 amino acids. Trimming cost V 0 bases and J 3 bases, with 9 bases left between them. Germline lookup yields CDR1 SGHRS and CDR2 YFSETQ. For the CDR3, the DNA is TGCGCCAGCAGCTTGGCTGGGAGGGACTATGGCTACACCTTC. Translation: CASSLAGRDYGYTF.

This chain connects TRBV9 to TRBJ1-4; the match to TRBD1 covers 7 bases. Germline V gene lookup returns CDR1 SGDLS and CDR2 YYNGEE. The CDR3 consists of 14 residues. V lost 3 bases and J lost 6; bases outside the gene matches: 5. The CDR3 DNA follows: TGTGCCAGCAGCGAACGAGACAGGGATGAAAAACTGTTTTTT. This gives the protein CASSERDRDEKLFF.

V and J are TRBV5-1 and TRBJ2-2; possible D gene TRBD2, 6 bases. Deletions cut 3 bases from V and 10 bases from J, with 25 bases between. Per germline, CDR1 SGHRS and CDR2 YFSETQ. The CDR3 totals 17 residues. In DNA, the CDR3 is TGCGCCAGCAGCTCGAGGAGGGCTGATTCTAAGAGCACGGAGCTGTTTTTT. It yields the protein CASSSRRADSKSTELFF.

This chain joins TRBV28 and TRBJ2-5; the match to TRBD2 covers 7 bases. The CDR3 length is 17 residues. V shed 5 bases and J 2 bases; nucleotides not matched to a gene: 14. Germline-derived CDR1 and CDR2 are MDHEN and SYDVKM. CDR3 sequence: CASSLKYGRQEQETQYF. DNA of the CDR3: TGTGCCAGCAGTCTCAAATACGGGAGGCAGGAACAAGAGACCCAGTACTTC. The full variable domain, with the rest looked up from reference TRBV28 and TRBJ2-5, is DVKVTQSSRYLVKRTGEKVFLECVQDMDHENMFWYRQDPGLGLRLIYFSYDVKMKEKGDIPEGYSVSREKKERFSLILESASTNQTSMYLCASSLKYGRQEQETQYFGPGTRLLVL.

This chain links TRBV9 with TRBJ2-2; D uncertain. CDR3 size: 15 residues. Germline CDR1 SGDLS, CDR2 YYNGEE. V lost 1 base to trimming and J lost 4 bases, with 11 bases between them. The CDR3 DNA reads TGTGCCAGCAGCGTAATGGCAGCTGCCACCGGGGAGCTGTTTTTT. This encodes CASSVMAAATGELFF.

V and J are TRBV5-1 and TRBJ2-7; D gene ambiguous. Deletions cut 0 bases from V and 6 bases from J, with 13 bases between. The V gene's germline CDR1 is SGHRS and CDR2 YFSETQ. The CDR3 runs to 14 residues. CDR3 in DNA: TGCGCCAGCAGCTTGGGAGGCCAACCCCTCGAGCAGTACTTC. This codes for CASSLGGQPLEQYF. The whole variable domain, remainder taken from reference TRBV5-1 and TRBJ2-7, is KAGVTQTPRYLIKTRGQQVTLSCSPISGHRSVSWYQQTPGQGLQFLFEYFSETQRNKGNFPGRFSGRQFSNSRSEMNVSTLELGDSALYLCASSLGGQPLEQYFGPGTRLTVT.

V usage is TRBV5-5 and J usage is TRBJ2-7, with 9 bases that match TRBD1. J was trimmed by 5 bases and V by 0 bases; bases with no gene match: 6. Germline V gives CDR1 SGHKS, CDR2 YYEKEE (reference sequence). This CDR3 is 15 amino acids long. The CDR3 loop reads CASSLEFWDRDEQYF. The CDR3 DNA follows: TGTGCCAGCAGCTTGGAGTTCTGGGACAGGGACGAGCAGTACTTC. Full variable domain (outside the CDR3, taken from reference TRBV5-5 and TRBJ2-7): DAGVTQSPTHLIKTRGQQVTLRCSPISGHKSVSWYQQVLGQGPQFIFQYYEKEERGRGNFPDRFSARQFPNYSSELNVNALLLGDSALYLCASSLEFWDRDEQYFGPGTRLTVT.

This clone is categorized as medium-sized. V is TRBV19 and J is TRBJ1-2, with D tentatively TRBD1 (6 bases). CDR1 is LNHDA and CDR2 is SQIVND in the germline V gene (reference sequence). V was trimmed by 5 bases and J by 1 base, leaving 17 bases between them. The CDR3 is 16 amino acids. The CDR3 DNA reads as TGTGCCAGTAGTCCCACCTACGGGGGCATTAACTATGGCTACACCTTC. The encoded protein is CASSPTYGGINYGYTF.

The chain has TRBV9 and TRBJ1-1; D gene ambiguous. Trimming shortened V by 4 bases and J by 5 bases, and 9 bases separated the two germline ends. The CDR3 runs to 12 residues. The germline gives CDR1 SGDLS, CDR2 YYNGEE. The CDR3: CASSPWATEAFF. For the CDR3, the DNA is TGTGCCAGCAGCCCGTGGGCGACTGAAGCTTTCTTT.